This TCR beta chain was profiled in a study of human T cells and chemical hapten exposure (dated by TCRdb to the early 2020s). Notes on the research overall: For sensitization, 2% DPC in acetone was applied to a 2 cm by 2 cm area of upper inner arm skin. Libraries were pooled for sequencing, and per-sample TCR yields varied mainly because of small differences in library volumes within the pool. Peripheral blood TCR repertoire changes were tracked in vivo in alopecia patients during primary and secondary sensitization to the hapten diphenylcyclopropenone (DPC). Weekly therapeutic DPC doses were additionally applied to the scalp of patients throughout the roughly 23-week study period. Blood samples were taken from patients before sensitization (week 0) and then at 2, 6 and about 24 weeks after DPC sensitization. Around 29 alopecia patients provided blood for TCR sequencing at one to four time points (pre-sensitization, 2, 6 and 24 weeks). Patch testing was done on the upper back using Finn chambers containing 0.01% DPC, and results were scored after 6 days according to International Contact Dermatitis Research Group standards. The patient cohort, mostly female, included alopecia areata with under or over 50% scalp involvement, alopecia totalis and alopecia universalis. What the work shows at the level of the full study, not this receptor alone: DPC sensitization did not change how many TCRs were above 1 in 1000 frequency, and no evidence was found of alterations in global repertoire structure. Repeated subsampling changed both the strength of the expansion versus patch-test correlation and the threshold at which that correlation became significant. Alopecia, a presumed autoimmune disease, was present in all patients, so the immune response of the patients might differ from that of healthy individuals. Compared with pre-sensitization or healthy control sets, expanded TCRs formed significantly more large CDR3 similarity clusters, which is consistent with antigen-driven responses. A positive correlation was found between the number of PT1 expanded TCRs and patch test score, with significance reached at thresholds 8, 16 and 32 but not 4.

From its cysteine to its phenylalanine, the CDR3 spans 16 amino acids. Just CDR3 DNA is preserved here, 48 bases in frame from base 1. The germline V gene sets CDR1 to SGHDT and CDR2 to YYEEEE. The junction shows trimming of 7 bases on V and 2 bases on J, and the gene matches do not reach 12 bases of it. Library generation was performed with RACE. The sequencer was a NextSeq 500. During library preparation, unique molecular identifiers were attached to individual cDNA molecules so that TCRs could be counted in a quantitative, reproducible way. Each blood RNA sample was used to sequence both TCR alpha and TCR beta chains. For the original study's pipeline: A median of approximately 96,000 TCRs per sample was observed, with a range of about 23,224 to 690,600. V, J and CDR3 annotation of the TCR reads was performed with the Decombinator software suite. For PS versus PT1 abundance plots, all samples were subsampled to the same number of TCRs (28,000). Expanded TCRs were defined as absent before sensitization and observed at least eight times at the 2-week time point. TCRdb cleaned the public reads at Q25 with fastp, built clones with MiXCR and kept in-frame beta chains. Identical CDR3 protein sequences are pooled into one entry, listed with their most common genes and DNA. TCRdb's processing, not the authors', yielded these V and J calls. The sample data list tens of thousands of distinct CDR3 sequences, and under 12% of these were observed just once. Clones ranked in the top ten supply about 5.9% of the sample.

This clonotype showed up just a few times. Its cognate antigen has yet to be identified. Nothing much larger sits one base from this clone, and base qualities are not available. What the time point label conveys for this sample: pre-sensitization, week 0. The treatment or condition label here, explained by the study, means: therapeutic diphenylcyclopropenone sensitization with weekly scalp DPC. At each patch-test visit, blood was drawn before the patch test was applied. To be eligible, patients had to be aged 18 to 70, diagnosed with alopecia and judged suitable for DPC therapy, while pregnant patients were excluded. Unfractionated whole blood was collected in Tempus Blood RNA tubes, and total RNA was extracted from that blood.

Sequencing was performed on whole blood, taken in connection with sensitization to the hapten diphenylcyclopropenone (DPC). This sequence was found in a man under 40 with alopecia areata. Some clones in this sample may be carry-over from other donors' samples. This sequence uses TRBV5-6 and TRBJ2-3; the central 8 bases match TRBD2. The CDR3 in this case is CASSRGRPRNTDTQYF. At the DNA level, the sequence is TGTGCCAGCTCTCGCGGGAGGCCCAGGAACACAGATACGCAGTATTTT.